The next 8 T cell receptor beta chains were all read from a single sample in a study of blood T cells in healthy people across ages. A sample-barcoded 5' primer and a J-beta primer mix were used in a second PCR of roughly 6 to 11 cycles. Each CDR3 protein gets one entry after TCRdb re-called the 5' RACE reads with MiXCR. Of around 990,000 distinct CDR3 sequences listed, approximately 25% are singletons. Separately, the same data were catalogued under a study of T cells of mothers and their children.

The sample comprised blood. These receptors were collected from a girl aged 2-10 years in good health.

This clonotype was seen more than once but under ten times. The chain joins TRBV12-3 or TRBV12-4 to TRBJ1-1, with D unresolved. The V gene lost 7 bases and the J gene lost 3 bases, with 9 bases spanning the gap. This CDR3 is 12 amino acids long. CDR3 residues: CASNGVDTEAFF. CDR3 DNA: TGTGCCAGCAATGGGGTGGACACTGAAGCTTTCTTT.

This clonotype turned up a few times. This rearrangement joins TRBV9 to TRBJ2-7; 7 bases match TRBD1. The junction had 9 bases not matched to a gene; V was cut back by 6 bases and J by 3 bases. CDR3 length: 14 amino acids. CDR1 is SGDLS, CDR2 YYNGEE, per germline. This CDR3 is CASNPGGSYYEQYF. In nucleotides, the CDR3 is TGTGCCAGCAATCCAGGGGGTTCTTACTACGAGCAGTACTTC.

The V gene is TRBV28, the J gene TRBJ2-4; TRBD1 is a possible D gene (6 bases). CDR3 length equals 15 residues. Germline V CDR1 and CDR2: MDHEN, SYDVKM. Trimming stripped 7 bases from V and 7 bases from J, with 20 bases between. The CDR3 here is CASNSWKGQRNIQYF. In nucleotides, the CDR3 is TGTGCCAGCAATTCCTGGAAGGGACAAAGGAACATTCAGTACTTC.

This clonotype was counted only a few times. Here the CDR3 DNA reads TGTGCCAGCAGACTAGCGGGGGGGCATGAGCAGTTCTTC. This translates into CASRLAGGHEQFF. This chain connects TRBV27 to TRBJ2-5, with 13 bases lining up with TRBD2. The end of the DNA is better explained by TRBJ2-1, so the J call may be wrong. Germline V CDR1 and CDR2: MNHEY, SMNVEV (reference sequence). The length of the CDR3 is 13 residues.

V gene TRBV7-9 combines with J gene TRBJ2-7; 8 bases line up with TRBD1. The CDR3 is made up of 14 amino acids. Germline V gene sequence: CDR1 SEHNR, CDR2 FQNEAQ (reference sequence). The ends lost 4 bases at V and 4 bases at J; junction bases unmatched: 6. In DNA, the CDR3 is TGTGCCAGCAGCTCCCGGGACAGGCTATACGAGCAGTACTTC. Its protein product is CASSSRDRLYEQYF.

The gene calls are TRBV13 and TRBJ2-5, with D tentatively TRBD1 or TRBD2 (6 bases each). The assigned J gene may be wrong: the sequence end matches TRBJ2-1 better. The CDR3 is 15 residues long. Germline V CDR1 and CDR2: PRHDT, FYEKMQ (reference sequence). CDR3 protein: CASNQRGALSSDQFF. The CDR3 nucleotides are TGTGCCAGCAACCAAAGGGGGGCCCTCAGTAGTGATCAGTTCTTC.

This clonotype was counted only a few times. This chain connects TRBV11-2 to TRBJ1-4, with D hard to call. With 4 bases removed from V and 9 bases from J, the gap between germline ends came to 15 bases. The germline gives CDR1 SGHAT, CDR2 FQNNGV. The CDR3 extends over 14 amino acids. CDR3 region: CASSWSPGDQKLFF. In nucleotides, the CDR3 is TGTGCCAGCAGCTGGTCCCCAGGAGATCAAAAACTGTTTTTT.

The chain has TRBV19 and TRBJ2-3, with no clear D. CDR3 length: 14 amino acids. V gave up 3 bases and J gave up 5 bases, with 12 bases separating them. From germline, CDR1 is LNHDA and CDR2 SQIVND (reference sequence). The DNA for the CDR3 is TGTGCCAGTAGTATGGCCCTTCCAAGAGATACGCAGTATTTT. Its translation: CASSMALPRDTQYF.